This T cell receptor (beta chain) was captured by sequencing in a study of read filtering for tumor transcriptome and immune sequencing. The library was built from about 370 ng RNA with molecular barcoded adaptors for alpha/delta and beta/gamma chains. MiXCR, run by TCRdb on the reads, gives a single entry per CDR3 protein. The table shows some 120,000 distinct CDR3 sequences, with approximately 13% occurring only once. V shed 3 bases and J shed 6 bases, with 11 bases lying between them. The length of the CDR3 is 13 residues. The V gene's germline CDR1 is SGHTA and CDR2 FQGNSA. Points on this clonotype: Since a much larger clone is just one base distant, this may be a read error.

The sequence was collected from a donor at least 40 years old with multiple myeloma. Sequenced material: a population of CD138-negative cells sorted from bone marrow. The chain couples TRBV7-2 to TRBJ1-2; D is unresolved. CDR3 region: CASSFGGSHGYTF. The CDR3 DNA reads TGTGCCAGCAGCTTTGGTGGGTCCCATGGCTACACCTTC.